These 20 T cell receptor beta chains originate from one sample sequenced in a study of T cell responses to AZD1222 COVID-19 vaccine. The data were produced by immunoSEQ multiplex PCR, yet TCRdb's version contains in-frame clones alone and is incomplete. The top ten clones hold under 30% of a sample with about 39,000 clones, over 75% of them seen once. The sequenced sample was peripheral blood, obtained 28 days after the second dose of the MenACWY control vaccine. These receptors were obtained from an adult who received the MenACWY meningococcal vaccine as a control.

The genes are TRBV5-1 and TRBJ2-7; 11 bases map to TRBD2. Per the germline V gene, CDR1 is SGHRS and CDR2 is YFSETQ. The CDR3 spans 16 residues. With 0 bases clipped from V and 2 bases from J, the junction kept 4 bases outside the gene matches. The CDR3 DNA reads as TGCGCCAGCAGCTTGGGGGGGACTAGCGGCACCTACGAGCAGTACTTC. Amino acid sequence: CASSLGGTSGTYEQYF.

CDR3 DNA: TGCGCCAGCAGCCCCCGCGGTCGTCACAATGAGCAGTTCTTC. It encodes CASSPRGRHNEQFF. The chain is built from TRBV4-1 and TRBJ2-1; D remains unclear. This CDR3 spans 14 amino acids. CDR1 is MGHRA and CDR2 is YSYEKL in the germline V gene. Deletions cut 4 bases from V and 5 bases from J, with 12 bases between.

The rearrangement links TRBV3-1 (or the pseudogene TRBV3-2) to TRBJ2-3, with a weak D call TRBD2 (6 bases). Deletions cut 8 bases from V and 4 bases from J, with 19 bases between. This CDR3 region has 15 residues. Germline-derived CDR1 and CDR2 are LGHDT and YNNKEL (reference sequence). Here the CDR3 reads CASAQMGLPADTQYF. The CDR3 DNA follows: TGTGCCAGCGCTCAGATGGGACTGCCAGCAGATACGCAGTATTTT.

The CDR3 protein is CASSPGQGRNSPLHF. DNA of the CDR3: TGTGCCAGCAGCCCGGGACAGGGGCGGAATTCACCCCTCCACTTT. The chain uses TRBV7-3 and TRBJ1-6; 10 bases map to TRBD1. The J segment lost 7 bases and the V segment lost 5 bases, leaving 5 bases of the junction unmatched. Germline CDR1 is SGHTA and CDR2 is FQGTGA. This CDR3 spans 15 amino acids.

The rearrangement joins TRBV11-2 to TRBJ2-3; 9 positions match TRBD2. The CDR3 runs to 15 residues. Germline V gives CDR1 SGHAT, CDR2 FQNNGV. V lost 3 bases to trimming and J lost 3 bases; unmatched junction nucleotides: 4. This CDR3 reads CASSFAGGFTDTQYF. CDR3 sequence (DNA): TGTGCCAGCAGCTTTGCGGGAGGGTTTACAGATACGCAGTATTTT.

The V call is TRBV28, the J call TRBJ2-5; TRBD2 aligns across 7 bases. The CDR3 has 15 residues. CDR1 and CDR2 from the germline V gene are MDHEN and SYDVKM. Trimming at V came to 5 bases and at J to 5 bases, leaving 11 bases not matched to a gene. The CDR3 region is CASSPRTSVMETQYF. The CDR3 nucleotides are TGTGCCAGCAGTCCTAGGACTAGTGTGATGGAGACCCAGTACTTC.

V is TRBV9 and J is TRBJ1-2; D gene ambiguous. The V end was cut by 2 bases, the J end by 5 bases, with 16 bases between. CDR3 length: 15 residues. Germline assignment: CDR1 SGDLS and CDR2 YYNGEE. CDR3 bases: TGTGCCAGCAGCGTGGATTTTGGGCTGGGGTATGGCTACACCTTC. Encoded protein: CASSVDFGLGYGYTF.

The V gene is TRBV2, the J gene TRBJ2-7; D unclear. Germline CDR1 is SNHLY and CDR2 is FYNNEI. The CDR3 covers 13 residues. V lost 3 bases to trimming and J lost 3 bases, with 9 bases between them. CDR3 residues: CASSELSNYEQYF. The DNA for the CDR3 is TGTGCCAGCAGTGAGCTGAGTAACTACGAGCAGTACTTC.

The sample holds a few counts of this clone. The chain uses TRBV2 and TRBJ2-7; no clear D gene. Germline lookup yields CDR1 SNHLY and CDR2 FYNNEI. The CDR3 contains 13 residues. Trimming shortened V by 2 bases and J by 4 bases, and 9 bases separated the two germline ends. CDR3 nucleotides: TGTGCCAGCAGTGAAAGGTGGGCGTACGAGCAGTACTTC. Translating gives CASSERWAYEQYF.

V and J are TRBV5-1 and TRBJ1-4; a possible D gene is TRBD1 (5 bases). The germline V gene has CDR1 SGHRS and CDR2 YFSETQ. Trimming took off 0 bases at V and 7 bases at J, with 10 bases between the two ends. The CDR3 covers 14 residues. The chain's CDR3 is CASSLVGQPEKLFF. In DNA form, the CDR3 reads TGCGCCAGCAGCTTGGTGGGGCAGCCTGAAAAACTGTTTTTT.

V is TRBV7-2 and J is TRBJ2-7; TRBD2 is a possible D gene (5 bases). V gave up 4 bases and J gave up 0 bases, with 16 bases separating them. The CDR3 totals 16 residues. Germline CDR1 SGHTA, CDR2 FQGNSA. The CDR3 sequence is CASSSSPSGSSYEQYF. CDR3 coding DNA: TGTGCCAGCAGCTCAAGCCCGAGCGGAAGCTCCTACGAGCAGTACTTC.

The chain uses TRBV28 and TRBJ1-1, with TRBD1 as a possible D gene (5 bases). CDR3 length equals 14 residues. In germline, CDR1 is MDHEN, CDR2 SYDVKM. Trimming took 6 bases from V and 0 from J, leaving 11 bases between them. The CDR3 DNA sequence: TGTGCCAGCAGCGGGGACTACATGAACACTGAAGCTTTCTTT. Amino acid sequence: CASSGDYMNTEAFF.

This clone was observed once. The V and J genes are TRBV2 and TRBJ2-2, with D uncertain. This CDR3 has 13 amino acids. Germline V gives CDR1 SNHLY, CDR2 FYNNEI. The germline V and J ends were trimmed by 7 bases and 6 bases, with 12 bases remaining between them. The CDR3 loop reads CASMIYAAGELFF. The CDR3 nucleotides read TGTGCCAGCATGATCTACGCCGCCGGGGAGCTGTTTTTT. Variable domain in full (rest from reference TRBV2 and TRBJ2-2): EPEVTQTPSHQVTQMGQEVILRCVPISNHLYFYWYRQILGQKVEFLVSFYNNEISEKSEIFDDQFSVERPDGSNFTLKIRSTKLEDSAMYFCASMIYAAGELFFGEGSRLTVL.

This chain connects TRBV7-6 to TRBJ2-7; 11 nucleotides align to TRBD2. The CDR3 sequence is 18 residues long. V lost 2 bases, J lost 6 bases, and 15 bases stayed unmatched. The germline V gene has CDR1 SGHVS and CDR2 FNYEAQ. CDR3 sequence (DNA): TGTGCCAGCAGCTTACAATCAGTGACTAGCGGGATTCTCGGCGAGCAGTACTTC. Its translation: CASSLQSVTSGILGEQYF.

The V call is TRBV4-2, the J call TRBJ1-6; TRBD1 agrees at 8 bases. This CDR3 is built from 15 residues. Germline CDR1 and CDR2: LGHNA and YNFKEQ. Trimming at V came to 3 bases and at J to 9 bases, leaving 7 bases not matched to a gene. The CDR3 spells CASSQGTGDGSPLHF. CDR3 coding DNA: TGTGCCAGCAGCCAGGGGACAGGCGATGGTTCACCCCTCCACTTT.

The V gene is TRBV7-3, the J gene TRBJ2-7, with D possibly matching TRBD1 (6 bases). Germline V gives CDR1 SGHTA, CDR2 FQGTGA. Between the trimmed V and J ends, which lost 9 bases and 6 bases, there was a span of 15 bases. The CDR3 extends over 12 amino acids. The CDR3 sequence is CASRRPGVEQYF. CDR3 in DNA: TGTGCCAGTAGGAGGCCAGGGGTCGAGCAGTACTTC.

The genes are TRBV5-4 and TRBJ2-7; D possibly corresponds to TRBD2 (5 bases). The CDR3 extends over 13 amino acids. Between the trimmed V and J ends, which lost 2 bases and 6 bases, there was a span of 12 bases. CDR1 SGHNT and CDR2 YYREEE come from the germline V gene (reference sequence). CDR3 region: CASSFDPGFEQYF. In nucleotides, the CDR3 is TGTGCCAGCAGCTTTGACCCGGGGTTCGAGCAGTACTTC.

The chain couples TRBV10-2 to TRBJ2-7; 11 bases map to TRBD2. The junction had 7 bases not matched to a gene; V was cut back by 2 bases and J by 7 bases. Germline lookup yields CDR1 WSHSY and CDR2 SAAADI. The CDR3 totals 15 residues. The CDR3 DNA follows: TGCGCCAGCAGTGAGCGACTAGCGGGATCGGGGGAGCAGTACTTC. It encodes CASSERLAGSGEQYF.

The CDR3 sequence: CAWSVAGTDTQYF. The CDR3 DNA reads TGTGCCTGGAGTGTAGCCGGCACAGATACGCAGTATTTT. This chain connects TRBV30 to TRBJ2-3; D not certain. This CDR3 spans 13 amino acids. V was trimmed by 0 bases and J by 1 base, leaving 5 bases between them. Germline CDR1 reads GTSNPN; CDR2 reads SVGIG (reference sequence).

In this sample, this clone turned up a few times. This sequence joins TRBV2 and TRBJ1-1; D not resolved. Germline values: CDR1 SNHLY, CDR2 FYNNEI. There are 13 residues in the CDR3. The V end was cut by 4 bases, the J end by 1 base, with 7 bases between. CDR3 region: CASSVRWNTEAFF. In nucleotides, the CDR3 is TGTGCCAGCAGTGTTAGGTGGAACACTGAAGCTTTCTTT.